The 22 T cell receptor beta chains reported below all come from one sample, sequenced in a study of blood T cell repertoires in COVID-19. Here immunoSEQ multiplex PCR was the method, and the copy in TCRdb shows in-frame clones only, minus some. The sample consists of about 81,000 clones, roughly 89% of them appearing once. Sample: peripheral blood. The source is a woman aged 45-60 years in a cohort sampled during active COVID-19.

This clone has just one count. The V call is TRBV14, the J call TRBJ1-2; the D gene is possibly TRBD1 (6 bases). Germline CDR1 and CDR2: SGHDN and FVKESK. The CDR3 extends over 18 amino acids. Trimming removed 0 bases from V and 1 base from J, with 18 bases in between. CDR3 residues: CASSQDPRQTGFNYGYTF. The CDR3 coding sequence is TGTGCCAGCAGCCAAGACCCCCGACAGACAGGCTTTAACTATGGCTACACCTTC.

On this clone itself: Other DNA sequences in this sample translate to the same CDR3. The chain links TRBV6-5 to TRBJ2-7, with D maybe TRBD1 (5 bases). CDR3 length: 14 residues. Per germline, CDR1 MNHEY and CDR2 SVGAGI. The germline V and J ends were trimmed by 5 bases and 0 bases, with 11 bases remaining between them. This chain's CDR3 is CASSRDSSSYEQYF. As DNA, the CDR3 is TGTGCCAGCAGTCGAGACAGTAGCTCCTACGAGCAGTACTTC.

This chain connects TRBV10-3 to TRBJ2-3; 14 nucleotides match TRBD2. Germline values: CDR1 ENHRY, CDR2 SYGVKD. V was pared by 0 bases and J by 4 bases, with 6 bases of the junction left unmatched. The CDR3 spans 18 residues. The CDR3 bases are TGTGCCATCAGTGAGTCTCTGGGACTAGCGGGAGTATCAGATACGCAGTATTTT. This gives the protein CAISESLGLAGVSDTQYF.

The rearrangement uses TRBV3-1 (or the pseudogene TRBV3-2) and TRBJ1-1; tentative D call: TRBD1 (6 bases). V was cut by 4 bases and J by 5 bases, with 17 bases left in between. Germline lookup yields CDR1 LGHDT and CDR2 YNNKEL (reference sequence). This CDR3 has 15 amino acids. The CDR3: CASSPQGQVRTEAFF. DNA of the CDR3: TGTGCCAGCAGCCCACAGGGTCAAGTTCGAACTGAAGCTTTCTTT.

The rearrangement joins TRBV7-2 to TRBJ1-1; D call uncertain. Germline-derived CDR1 and CDR2 are SGHTA and FQGNSA. The length of the CDR3 is 13 residues. V was trimmed by 3 bases and J by 1 base, leaving 6 bases between them. The CDR3 bases are TGTGCCAGCAGCTTCTCTTGGAACACTGAAGCTTTCTTT. Translation: CASSFSWNTEAFF.

This clone was detected once. Other DNA sequences in the sample encode the same CDR3. This chain links TRBV7-2 with TRBJ2-7; 9 nucleotides align to TRBD1. V shed 0 bases, J shed 4 bases, and the junction held 4 bases outside the gene matches. The CDR3 runs 15 residues. Germline CDR1 SGHTA, CDR2 FQGNSA. This CDR3 is CASSLAGQGLYEQYF. CDR3 DNA: TGTGCCAGCAGCTTAGCCGGACAGGGGTTATACGAGCAGTACTTC.

The rearrangement links TRBV6-1 to TRBJ1-2; 10 bases line up with TRBD1. CDR1 MNHNS and CDR2 SASEGT come from the germline V gene. CDR3 length: 16 amino acids. V lost 3 bases to trimming and J lost 7 bases; unmatched junction nucleotides: 11. CDR3 sequence reads: CASSDGGVGTGVGYTF. The CDR3 nucleotides read TGTGCCAGCAGTGACGGGGGGGTAGGGACAGGGGTTGGCTACACCTTC.

The rearrangement uses TRBV4-1 and TRBJ2-1, with TRBD1 matching 7 bases. V shed 5 bases and J 0 bases; nucleotides not matched to a gene: 10. Germline-derived CDR1 and CDR2 are MGHRA and YSYEKL. The length of the CDR3 is 17 residues. In DNA form, the CDR3 reads TGCGCCAGCAGCTTAGAGGGGGCGGTAAGCTCCTACAATGAGCAGTTCTTC. As protein: CASSLEGAVSSYNEQFF.

The chain links TRBV28 to TRBJ1-1; no firm D call. Germline assignment: CDR1 MDHEN and CDR2 SYDVKM. CDR3 size: 13 residues. Trimming removed 8 bases at V and 4 bases at J, with 14 bases between. This chain's CDR3 is CASSESFSTEAFF. As DNA, the CDR3 is TGTGCCAGCTCAGAATCTTTCAGCACTGAAGCTTTCTTT.

The J gene is TRBJ2-7, the V gene TRBV5-4; tentatively, D is TRBD2 (7 bases). Germline loops: CDR1 SGHNT, CDR2 YYREEE (reference sequence). V lost 3 bases to trimming and J lost 2 bases, with 12 bases between them. The CDR3 is 14 residues long. This CDR3 is CASSWGGQTYEQYF. The CDR3 nucleotides are TGTGCCAGCAGCTGGGGGGGGCAAACCTACGAGCAGTACTTC.

This chain joins TRBV5-1 and TRBJ2-7; possible D gene TRBD2, 6 bases. Germline CDR1 SGHRS, CDR2 YFSETQ. CDR3 length equals 14 residues. Trimming took off 0 bases at V and 6 bases at J, with 13 bases between the two ends. The CDR3 DNA reads TGCGCCAGCAGCTTGGCCGGGACTCCTTCCGAGCAGTACTTC. The encoded protein is CASSLAGTPSEQYF.

V usage is TRBV3-1 (or the pseudogene TRBV3-2) and J usage is TRBJ2-6, with D unclear. The CDR3 is 17 amino acids. CDR1 and CDR2 (germline): LGHDT, YNNKEL (reference sequence). V was trimmed by 1 base and J by 2 bases, leaving 12 bases between them. The CDR3: CASSQGALATGANVLTF. In nucleotides, the CDR3 is TGTGCCAGCAGCCAAGGGGCCCTGGCCACTGGGGCCAACGTCCTGACTTTC.

The chain carries TRBV5-1 and TRBJ1-6; 12 bases line up with TRBD1. Germline-derived CDR1 and CDR2 are SGHRS and YFSETQ. The ends lost 3 bases at V and 9 bases at J; junction bases unmatched: 4. The CDR3 has 15 residues. CDR3 loop: CASSWGQGATSPLHF. DNA for the CDR3: TGCGCCAGCAGCTGGGGACAGGGGGCGACTTCACCCCTCCACTTT. The full variable domain, its missing parts supplied by reference TRBV5-1 and TRBJ1-6, is KAGVTQTPRYLIKTRGQQVTLSCSPISGHRSVSWYQQTPGQGLQFLFEYFSETQRNKGNFPGRFSGRQFSNSRSEMNVSTLELGDSALYLCASSWGQGATSPLHFGNGTRLTVT.

The chain combines TRBV18 with TRBJ2-3; 9 nucleotides align to TRBD1. CDR3 length: 18 amino acids. Germline V gene lookup returns CDR1 KGHSH and CDR2 LQKENI. V lost 2 bases to trimming and J lost 1 base; unmatched junction nucleotides: 10. The CDR3 region is CASSPGRGQGFRTDTQYF. In nucleotides, the CDR3 is TGTGCCAGCTCACCAGGCAGAGGACAGGGGTTCCGCACAGATACGCAGTATTTT.

The chain has TRBV7-3 and TRBJ1-6; 9 bases match TRBD1. With V trimmed by 4 bases and J by 6 bases, 7 bases remained unmatched. The CDR3 runs 16 residues. Germline V gene data show CDR1 as SGHTA and CDR2 as FQGTGA. As DNA, the CDR3 is TGTGCCAGCAGCTCACAACCGGGACAGGGTAATTCACCCCTCCACTTT. It translates to CASSSQPGQGNSPLHF.

Regarding this clone: Its ends do not fully match the called genes, so a read error is possible. The V and J genes are TRBV7-7 and TRBJ2-3, with 8 nucleotides matching TRBD1. Germline loops: CDR1 SSHAT, CDR2 FNYEAQ (reference sequence). CDR3 length: 15 amino acids. The CDR3 loop reads CASSGGQGPTDTQYF. The DNA of the CDR3 is TGTGCTAGCAGCGGTGGACAGGGACCCACAGATACGCAGTATTTT.

This chain connects TRBV5-4 to TRBJ1-6; weak D call: TRBD1 (5 bases). V lost 5 bases, J lost 0 bases, and 15 bases lay in between. CDR3 length: 17 amino acids. The V gene's germline CDR1 is SGHNT and CDR2 YYREEE (reference sequence). The DNA for the CDR3 is TGTGCCAGCAGTCTTGGACACGATAGCTCCTATAATTCACCCCTCCACTTT. This sequence encodes CASSLGHDSSYNSPLHF.

This chain joins TRBV18 and TRBJ2-7, with TRBD1 identical over 8 bases. V was pared by 3 bases and J by 6 bases, with 1 base of the junction left unmatched. Germline V gene lookup returns CDR1 KGHSH and CDR2 LQKENI. The CDR3 sequence is 12 residues long. CDR3 in amino acids: CASSPGTGEQYF. As DNA, the CDR3 is TGTGCCAGCTCACCCGGGACAGGCGAGCAGTACTTC. The variable domain in full, completed from reference TRBV18 and TRBJ2-7, reads NAGVMQNPRHLVRRRGQEARLRCSPMKGHSHVYWYRQLPEEGLKFMVYLQKENIIDESGMPKERFSAEFPKEGPSILRIQQVVRGDSAAYFCASSPGTGEQYFGPGTRLTVT.

This chain links TRBV27 with TRBJ1-1, with D hard to call. The CDR3 length is 14 residues. Per germline, CDR1 MNHEY and CDR2 SMNVEV (reference sequence). V lost 6 bases, J lost 4 bases, and 15 bases lay in between. CDR3 residues: CASSLLGKSTEAFF. Here the CDR3 DNA reads TGTGCCAGCAGCCTTCTGGGCAAATCCACTGAAGCTTTCTTT.

V and J are TRBV27 and TRBJ2-5; TRBD2 agrees at 8 bases. The CDR3 sequence is 16 residues long. In germline, CDR1 is MNHEY, CDR2 SMNVEV (reference sequence). V trimming: 6 bases; J trimming: 5 bases; junction bases outside the gene matches: 14. CDR3 in amino acids: CASRPSGRGTLETQYF. The CDR3 nucleotides are TGTGCCAGCAGGCCCTCCGGGAGGGGGACCTTGGAGACCCAGTACTTC.

This clone occurred a few times. The chain couples TRBV5-1 to TRBJ2-7, with D possibly matching TRBD2 (6 bases). CDR1 is SGHRS and CDR2 is YFSETQ in the germline V gene. The CDR3 runs 15 residues. V lost 1 base and J 5 bases, leaving 16 bases between the germline ends. The CDR3 nucleotides read TGCGCCAGCAGCTTGTCCGGAAGGTGGGGGGACGAGCAGTACTTC. It specifies CASSLSGRWGDEQYF.

This chain joins TRBV18 and TRBJ1-2, with unresolved D. Deletions cut 3 bases from V and 3 bases from J, with 8 bases between. Germline CDR1 and CDR2: KGHSH and LQKENI. The CDR3 has 13 residues. The CDR3 loop is CASSPGEDYGYTF. CDR3 DNA: TGTGCCAGCTCACCCGGGGAGGACTATGGCTACACCTTC.